The rows below give T cell receptor beta chains drawn from one sample of a study of blood T cell repertoires in COVID-19. Only in-frame clones appear in the TCRdb table, and some are missing; sequencing was by immunoSEQ multiplex PCR. Of about 270,000 clones in the sample, 83% were seen once. The sequencing sample was made of peripheral blood. These receptors came from a woman between 45 and 60 years old who had recovered from COVID-19. Both conserved end residues are part of each CDR3. A D gene is named only where the DNA matches it firmly. Part of the rows lack a size; the others show once, few, many or a class for expanded clones.

v_call: TRBV11-3
d_call: TRBD2
clone_size: -
j_call: TRBJ2-5
cdr3_aa: CASSLGLPWAGGEETQYF
cdr3_nt: TGTGCCAGCAGCTTAGGCCTCCCGTGGGCGGGAGGGGAAGAGACCCAGTACTTC

v_call: TRBV24-1
d_call: TRBD2
clone_size: -
j_call: TRBJ2-7
cdr3_aa: CATSDRSGRPDEQYF
cdr3_nt: TGTGCCACCAGTGATAGGAGCGGGAGGCCCGACGAGCAGTACTTC

v_call: TRBV11-2
d_call: -
clone_size: -
j_call: TRBJ2-1
cdr3_aa: CASSLARISGSYNEQFF
cdr3_nt: TGTGCCAGCAGCTTAGCTAGGATTAGCGGCTCCTACAATGAGCAGTTCTTC

v_call: TRBV19
d_call: TRBD1
clone_size: -
j_call: TRBJ2-2
cdr3_aa: CASKDRGETGELFF
cdr3_nt: TGTGCCAGTAAGGACAGGGGGGAAACCGGGGAGCTGTTTTTT

v_call: TRBV10-3
d_call: -
clone_size: -
j_call: TRBJ1-1
cdr3_aa: CAISVRQENTEAFF
cdr3_nt: TGTGCCATCAGTGTACGACAGGAGAACACTGAAGCTTTCTTT

v_call: TRBV7-6
d_call: -
clone_size: -
j_call: TRBJ2-7
cdr3_aa: CAPPVAREQYF
cdr3_nt: TGTGCCCCCCCGGTAGCGCGGGAGCAGTACTTC

v_call: TRBV19
d_call: TRBD2
clone_size: -
j_call: TRBJ2-5
cdr3_aa: CASSSLAGGTQETQYF
cdr3_nt: TGTGCCAGTAGTTCCTTAGCGGGAGGAACCCAAGAGACCCAGTACTTC

v_call: TRBV10-3
d_call: TRBD1
clone_size: few
j_call: TRBJ1-3
cdr3_aa: CAISRDSSGNTIYF
cdr3_nt: TGTGCCATCAGCAGGGACAGCTCTGGAAACACCATATATTTT

v_call: TRBV28
d_call: -
clone_size: -
j_call: TRBJ1-5
cdr3_aa: CASTSGSLNQPQHF
cdr3_nt: TGTGCCAGCACCTCCGGGAGCCTCAATCAGCCCCAGCATTTT

v_call: TRBV5-1
d_call: -
clone_size: few
j_call: TRBJ1-2
cdr3_aa: CASSTGGFNYGYTF
cdr3_nt: TGCGCCAGCAGCACGGGGGGTTTCAACTATGGCTACACCTTC

v_call: TRBV6-2/TRBV6-3
d_call: TRBD2
clone_size: -
j_call: TRBJ2-1
cdr3_aa: CASSFLAGVDEQFF
cdr3_nt: TGTGCCAGCAGTTTTCTAGCGGGAGTGGATGAGCAGTTCTTC

v_call: TRBV27
d_call: -
clone_size: -
j_call: TRBJ2-4
cdr3_aa: CASSFGGKNIQYF
cdr3_nt: TGTGCCAGCAGTTTTGGGGGGAAAAACATTCAGTACTTC

v_call: TRBV20-1
d_call: -
clone_size: once
j_call: TRBJ1-1
cdr3_aa: CSGPVGTEAFF
cdr3_nt: TGCAGTGGCCCGGTTGGCACTGAAGCTTTCTTT

v_call: TRBV27
d_call: TRBD1
clone_size: few
j_call: TRBJ1-6
cdr3_aa: CASSRGSNSPLHF
cdr3_nt: TGTGCCAGCTCCAGGGGGTCAAATTCACCCCTCCACTTT

v_call: TRBV7-2
d_call: TRBD2
clone_size: -
j_call: TRBJ2-1
cdr3_aa: CASSLVGLAGHNEQFF
cdr3_nt: TGTGCCAGCAGCTTAGTCGGACTAGCGGGGCACAATGAGCAGTTCTTC

v_call: TRBV4-3
d_call: TRBD2
clone_size: -
j_call: TRBJ2-7
cdr3_aa: CASSQGGGNFGGQYF
cdr3_nt: TGCGCCAGCAGCCAAGGGGGAGGGAACTTCGGCGGGCAGTACTTC

v_call: TRBV11-2
d_call: TRBD1
clone_size: -
j_call: TRBJ2-7
cdr3_aa: CASSLWGTDPKVPGYEQYF
cdr3_nt: TGTGCCAGCAGCTTGTGGGGGACAGACCCTAAAGTCCCCGGGTACGAGCAGTACTTC

v_call: TRBV25-1
d_call: -
clone_size: -
j_call: TRBJ1-1
cdr3_aa: CASRDSNSMSEAFF
cdr3_nt: TGTGCCAGCAGGGACAGTAACTCGATGTCTGAAGCTTTCTTT

v_call: TRBV5-4
d_call: -
clone_size: once
j_call: TRBJ2-3
cdr3_aa: CASRGASTDTQYF
cdr3_nt: TGTGCCAGCAGGGGCGCCAGCACAGATACGCAGTATTTT

v_call: TRBV28
d_call: -
clone_size: -
j_call: TRBJ1-1
cdr3_aa: CASSSPTEPFTEAFF
cdr3_nt: TGTGCCAGCAGTTCCCCTACAGAACCTTTTACTGAAGCTTTCTTT

v_call: TRBV23-1
d_call: -
clone_size: -
j_call: TRBJ2-7
cdr3_aa: CASSHTCHEQYF
cdr3_nt: TGCGCCAGCAGTCACACATGCCACGAGCAGTACTTC

v_call: TRBV29-1
d_call: TRBD2
clone_size: -
j_call: TRBJ2-7
cdr3_aa: CSVEIPGGNIYEQYF
cdr3_nt: TGCAGCGTTGAAATCCCGGGAGGTAATATCTACGAGCAGTACTTC

v_call: TRBV9
d_call: TRBD1
clone_size: -
j_call: TRBJ1-1
cdr3_aa: CASSSNRGLNTEAFF
cdr3_nt: TGTGCCAGCAGCTCGAACAGGGGGTTGAACACTGAAGCTTTCTTT

v_call: TRBV30
d_call: -
clone_size: -
j_call: TRBJ1-3
cdr3_aa: CAWRGHQGRSGNTIYF
cdr3_nt: TGTGCCTGGAGGGGGCACCAGGGGAGATCTGGAAACACCATATATTTT

v_call: TRBV24-1
d_call: TRBD2
clone_size: -
j_call: TRBJ2-1
cdr3_aa: CATSESTSGAINEQFF
cdr3_nt: TGTGCCACCAGTGAATCTACTAGCGGGGCTATCAATGAGCAGTTCTTC

v_call: TRBV3-1/TRBV3-2
d_call: TRBD1
clone_size: few
j_call: TRBJ2-7
cdr3_aa: CASSQAGTGPYEQYF
cdr3_nt: TGTGCCAGCAGCCAAGCGGGGACAGGTCCCTACGAGCAGTACTTC

v_call: TRBV5-3
d_call: -
clone_size: -
j_call: TRBJ1-2
cdr3_aa: CARSLRSGVDGYTF
cdr3_nt: TGTGCCAGAAGCTTGAGGTCAGGGGTTGATGGCTACACCTTC

v_call: TRBV24-1
d_call: TRBD1
clone_size: once
j_call: TRBJ1-2
cdr3_aa: CATSPPGQGRGGYTF
cdr3_nt: TGTGCCACCAGCCCACCGGGACAGGGGAGGGGTGGCTACACCTTC

v_call: TRBV7-8
d_call: -
clone_size: -
j_call: TRBJ2-5
cdr3_aa: CASSPSGRQETQYF
cdr3_nt: TGTGCCAGCAGCCCCAGCGGTAGGCAAGAGACCCAGTACTTC

v_call: TRBV12-3/TRBV12-4
d_call: -
clone_size: once
j_call: TRBJ2-1
cdr3_aa: CASSLKSGNEQFF
cdr3_nt: TGTGCCAGCAGTTTAAAGTCGGGCAATGAGCAGTTCTTC

v_call: TRBV18
d_call: TRBD1
clone_size: -
j_call: TRBJ1-4
cdr3_aa: CASSPPNHGTGYEKLFF
cdr3_nt: TGTGCCAGCTCACCACCAAACCACGGGACAGGGTATGAAAAACTGTTTTTT

v_call: TRBV21-1
d_call: -
clone_size: once
j_call: TRBJ1-1
cdr3_aa: CASSKWDREKSGTEAFF
cdr3_nt: TGTGCCAGCAGCAAATGGGACAGGGAGAAGTCTGGTACTGAAGCTTTCTTT

v_call: TRBV29-1
d_call: -
clone_size: -
j_call: TRBJ1-1
cdr3_aa: CSVSKSRDTEAFF
cdr3_nt: TGCAGCGTCTCGAAGAGCAGGGACACTGAAGCTTTCTTT

v_call: TRBV4-1
d_call: TRBD2
clone_size: -
j_call: TRBJ2-1
cdr3_aa: CASSQDRASGGAADSEQFF
cdr3_nt: TGCGCCAGCAGCCAAGACAGGGCTAGCGGGGGGGCGGCTGACAGTGAGCAGTTCTTC

v_call: TRBV28
d_call: -
clone_size: -
j_call: TRBJ1-1
cdr3_aa: CASRDSSTEAFF
cdr3_nt: TGTGCCAGCAGGGACAGTTCCACTGAAGCTTTCTTT

v_call: TRBV24-1
d_call: -
clone_size: -
j_call: TRBJ2-4
cdr3_aa: CATKTRRSVKNIQYF
cdr3_nt: TGTGCCACTAAGACGCGGCGCTCAGTCAAAAACATTCAGTACTTC

v_call: TRBV7-9
d_call: TRBD1
clone_size: -
j_call: TRBJ1-4
cdr3_aa: CASSLGQGRENEKLFF
cdr3_nt: TGTGCCAGCAGCCTGGGACAGGGGAGGGAAAATGAAAAACTGTTTTTT

v_call: TRBV29-1
d_call: -
clone_size: -
j_call: TRBJ1-2
cdr3_aa: CSVEKEEPYGYTF
cdr3_nt: TGCAGCGTTGAAAAGGAGGAACCCTATGGCTACACCTTC

v_call: TRBV7-9
d_call: -
clone_size: -
j_call: TRBJ1-1
cdr3_aa: CASSSGMITEAFF
cdr3_nt: TGTGCCAGCAGTTCAGGGATGATCACTGAAGCTTTCTTT

v_call: TRBV3-1/TRBV3-2
d_call: -
clone_size: -
j_call: TRBJ2-1
cdr3_aa: CASSERGREFF
cdr3_nt: TGTGCCAGCAGCGAAAGGGGTCGGGAGTTCTTC

v_call: TRBV10-3
d_call: -
clone_size: -
j_call: TRBJ2-2
cdr3_aa: CAISETGAPNTGELFF
cdr3_nt: TGTGCCATCAGTGAGACGGGAGCCCCTAACACCGGGGAGCTGTTTTTT

v_call: TRBV11-2
d_call: TRBD1
clone_size: -
j_call: TRBJ2-5
cdr3_aa: CASSVGQGYQETQYF
cdr3_nt: TGTGCCAGCAGCGTAGGACAGGGGTACCAAGAGACCCAGTACTTC

v_call: TRBV1
d_call: -
clone_size: -
j_call: TRBJ1-1
cdr3_aa: CTSSQEEGRMRYTEAFF
cdr3_nt: TGCACCAGCAGCCAAGAGGAGGGTAGAATGAGGTACACTGAAGCTTTCTTT

v_call: TRBV18
d_call: TRBD1
clone_size: -
j_call: TRBJ1-3
cdr3_aa: CASSSGQASGNTIYF
cdr3_nt: TGTGCCAGCTCATCCGGACAGGCCTCTGGAAACACCATATATTTT

v_call: TRBV18
d_call: TRBD1
clone_size: -
j_call: TRBJ1-1
cdr3_aa: CASSSSGQGTEAFF
cdr3_nt: TGTGCCAGCTCATCCTCGGGACAGGGGACTGAAGCTTTCTTT

v_call: TRBV29-1
d_call: TRBD1
clone_size: -
j_call: TRBJ1-1
cdr3_aa: CIETGLYSAEAFF
cdr3_nt: TGCATCGAGACAGGGCTTTATTCTGCTGAAGCTTTCTTT

v_call: TRBV4-2
d_call: TRBD1
clone_size: -
j_call: TRBJ2-1
cdr3_aa: CASSQADRVNEQFF
cdr3_nt: TGTGCCAGCAGCCAAGCCGACAGGGTCAATGAGCAGTTCTTC

v_call: TRBV7-2
d_call: -
clone_size: -
j_call: TRBJ2-2
cdr3_aa: CASSFRQITNTGELFF
cdr3_nt: TGTGCCAGCAGCTTTCGACAGATTACGAACACCGGGGAGCTGTTTTTT

v_call: TRBV27
d_call: -
clone_size: -
j_call: TRBJ1-4
cdr3_aa: CASSWGGATNEKLFF
cdr3_nt: TGTGCCAGCAGTTGGGGGGGGGCAACTAATGAAAAACTGTTTTTT

v_call: TRBV30
d_call: -
clone_size: -
j_call: TRBJ2-3
cdr3_aa: CAWDPDRTSTDTQYF
cdr3_nt: TGTGCCTGGGACCCCGACAGAACTAGCACAGATACGCAGTATTTT

v_call: TRBV6-1
d_call: -
clone_size: -
j_call: TRBJ1-2
cdr3_aa: CASSESGANYGYTF
cdr3_nt: TGTGCCAGCAGTGAGTCAGGCGCTAACTATGGCTACACCTTC

v_call: TRBV28
d_call: TRBD1
clone_size: -
j_call: TRBJ2-7
cdr3_aa: CASSSGGRGYSYEQYF
cdr3_nt: TGTGCCAGCAGTTCTGGTGGCAGGGGGTACTCCTACGAGCAGTACTTC

v_call: TRBV7-8
d_call: -
clone_size: -
j_call: TRBJ2-3
cdr3_aa: CASSLSAGAGTDTQYF
cdr3_nt: TGTGCCAGCAGCTTAAGCGCGGGGGCAGGCACAGATACGCAGTATTTT